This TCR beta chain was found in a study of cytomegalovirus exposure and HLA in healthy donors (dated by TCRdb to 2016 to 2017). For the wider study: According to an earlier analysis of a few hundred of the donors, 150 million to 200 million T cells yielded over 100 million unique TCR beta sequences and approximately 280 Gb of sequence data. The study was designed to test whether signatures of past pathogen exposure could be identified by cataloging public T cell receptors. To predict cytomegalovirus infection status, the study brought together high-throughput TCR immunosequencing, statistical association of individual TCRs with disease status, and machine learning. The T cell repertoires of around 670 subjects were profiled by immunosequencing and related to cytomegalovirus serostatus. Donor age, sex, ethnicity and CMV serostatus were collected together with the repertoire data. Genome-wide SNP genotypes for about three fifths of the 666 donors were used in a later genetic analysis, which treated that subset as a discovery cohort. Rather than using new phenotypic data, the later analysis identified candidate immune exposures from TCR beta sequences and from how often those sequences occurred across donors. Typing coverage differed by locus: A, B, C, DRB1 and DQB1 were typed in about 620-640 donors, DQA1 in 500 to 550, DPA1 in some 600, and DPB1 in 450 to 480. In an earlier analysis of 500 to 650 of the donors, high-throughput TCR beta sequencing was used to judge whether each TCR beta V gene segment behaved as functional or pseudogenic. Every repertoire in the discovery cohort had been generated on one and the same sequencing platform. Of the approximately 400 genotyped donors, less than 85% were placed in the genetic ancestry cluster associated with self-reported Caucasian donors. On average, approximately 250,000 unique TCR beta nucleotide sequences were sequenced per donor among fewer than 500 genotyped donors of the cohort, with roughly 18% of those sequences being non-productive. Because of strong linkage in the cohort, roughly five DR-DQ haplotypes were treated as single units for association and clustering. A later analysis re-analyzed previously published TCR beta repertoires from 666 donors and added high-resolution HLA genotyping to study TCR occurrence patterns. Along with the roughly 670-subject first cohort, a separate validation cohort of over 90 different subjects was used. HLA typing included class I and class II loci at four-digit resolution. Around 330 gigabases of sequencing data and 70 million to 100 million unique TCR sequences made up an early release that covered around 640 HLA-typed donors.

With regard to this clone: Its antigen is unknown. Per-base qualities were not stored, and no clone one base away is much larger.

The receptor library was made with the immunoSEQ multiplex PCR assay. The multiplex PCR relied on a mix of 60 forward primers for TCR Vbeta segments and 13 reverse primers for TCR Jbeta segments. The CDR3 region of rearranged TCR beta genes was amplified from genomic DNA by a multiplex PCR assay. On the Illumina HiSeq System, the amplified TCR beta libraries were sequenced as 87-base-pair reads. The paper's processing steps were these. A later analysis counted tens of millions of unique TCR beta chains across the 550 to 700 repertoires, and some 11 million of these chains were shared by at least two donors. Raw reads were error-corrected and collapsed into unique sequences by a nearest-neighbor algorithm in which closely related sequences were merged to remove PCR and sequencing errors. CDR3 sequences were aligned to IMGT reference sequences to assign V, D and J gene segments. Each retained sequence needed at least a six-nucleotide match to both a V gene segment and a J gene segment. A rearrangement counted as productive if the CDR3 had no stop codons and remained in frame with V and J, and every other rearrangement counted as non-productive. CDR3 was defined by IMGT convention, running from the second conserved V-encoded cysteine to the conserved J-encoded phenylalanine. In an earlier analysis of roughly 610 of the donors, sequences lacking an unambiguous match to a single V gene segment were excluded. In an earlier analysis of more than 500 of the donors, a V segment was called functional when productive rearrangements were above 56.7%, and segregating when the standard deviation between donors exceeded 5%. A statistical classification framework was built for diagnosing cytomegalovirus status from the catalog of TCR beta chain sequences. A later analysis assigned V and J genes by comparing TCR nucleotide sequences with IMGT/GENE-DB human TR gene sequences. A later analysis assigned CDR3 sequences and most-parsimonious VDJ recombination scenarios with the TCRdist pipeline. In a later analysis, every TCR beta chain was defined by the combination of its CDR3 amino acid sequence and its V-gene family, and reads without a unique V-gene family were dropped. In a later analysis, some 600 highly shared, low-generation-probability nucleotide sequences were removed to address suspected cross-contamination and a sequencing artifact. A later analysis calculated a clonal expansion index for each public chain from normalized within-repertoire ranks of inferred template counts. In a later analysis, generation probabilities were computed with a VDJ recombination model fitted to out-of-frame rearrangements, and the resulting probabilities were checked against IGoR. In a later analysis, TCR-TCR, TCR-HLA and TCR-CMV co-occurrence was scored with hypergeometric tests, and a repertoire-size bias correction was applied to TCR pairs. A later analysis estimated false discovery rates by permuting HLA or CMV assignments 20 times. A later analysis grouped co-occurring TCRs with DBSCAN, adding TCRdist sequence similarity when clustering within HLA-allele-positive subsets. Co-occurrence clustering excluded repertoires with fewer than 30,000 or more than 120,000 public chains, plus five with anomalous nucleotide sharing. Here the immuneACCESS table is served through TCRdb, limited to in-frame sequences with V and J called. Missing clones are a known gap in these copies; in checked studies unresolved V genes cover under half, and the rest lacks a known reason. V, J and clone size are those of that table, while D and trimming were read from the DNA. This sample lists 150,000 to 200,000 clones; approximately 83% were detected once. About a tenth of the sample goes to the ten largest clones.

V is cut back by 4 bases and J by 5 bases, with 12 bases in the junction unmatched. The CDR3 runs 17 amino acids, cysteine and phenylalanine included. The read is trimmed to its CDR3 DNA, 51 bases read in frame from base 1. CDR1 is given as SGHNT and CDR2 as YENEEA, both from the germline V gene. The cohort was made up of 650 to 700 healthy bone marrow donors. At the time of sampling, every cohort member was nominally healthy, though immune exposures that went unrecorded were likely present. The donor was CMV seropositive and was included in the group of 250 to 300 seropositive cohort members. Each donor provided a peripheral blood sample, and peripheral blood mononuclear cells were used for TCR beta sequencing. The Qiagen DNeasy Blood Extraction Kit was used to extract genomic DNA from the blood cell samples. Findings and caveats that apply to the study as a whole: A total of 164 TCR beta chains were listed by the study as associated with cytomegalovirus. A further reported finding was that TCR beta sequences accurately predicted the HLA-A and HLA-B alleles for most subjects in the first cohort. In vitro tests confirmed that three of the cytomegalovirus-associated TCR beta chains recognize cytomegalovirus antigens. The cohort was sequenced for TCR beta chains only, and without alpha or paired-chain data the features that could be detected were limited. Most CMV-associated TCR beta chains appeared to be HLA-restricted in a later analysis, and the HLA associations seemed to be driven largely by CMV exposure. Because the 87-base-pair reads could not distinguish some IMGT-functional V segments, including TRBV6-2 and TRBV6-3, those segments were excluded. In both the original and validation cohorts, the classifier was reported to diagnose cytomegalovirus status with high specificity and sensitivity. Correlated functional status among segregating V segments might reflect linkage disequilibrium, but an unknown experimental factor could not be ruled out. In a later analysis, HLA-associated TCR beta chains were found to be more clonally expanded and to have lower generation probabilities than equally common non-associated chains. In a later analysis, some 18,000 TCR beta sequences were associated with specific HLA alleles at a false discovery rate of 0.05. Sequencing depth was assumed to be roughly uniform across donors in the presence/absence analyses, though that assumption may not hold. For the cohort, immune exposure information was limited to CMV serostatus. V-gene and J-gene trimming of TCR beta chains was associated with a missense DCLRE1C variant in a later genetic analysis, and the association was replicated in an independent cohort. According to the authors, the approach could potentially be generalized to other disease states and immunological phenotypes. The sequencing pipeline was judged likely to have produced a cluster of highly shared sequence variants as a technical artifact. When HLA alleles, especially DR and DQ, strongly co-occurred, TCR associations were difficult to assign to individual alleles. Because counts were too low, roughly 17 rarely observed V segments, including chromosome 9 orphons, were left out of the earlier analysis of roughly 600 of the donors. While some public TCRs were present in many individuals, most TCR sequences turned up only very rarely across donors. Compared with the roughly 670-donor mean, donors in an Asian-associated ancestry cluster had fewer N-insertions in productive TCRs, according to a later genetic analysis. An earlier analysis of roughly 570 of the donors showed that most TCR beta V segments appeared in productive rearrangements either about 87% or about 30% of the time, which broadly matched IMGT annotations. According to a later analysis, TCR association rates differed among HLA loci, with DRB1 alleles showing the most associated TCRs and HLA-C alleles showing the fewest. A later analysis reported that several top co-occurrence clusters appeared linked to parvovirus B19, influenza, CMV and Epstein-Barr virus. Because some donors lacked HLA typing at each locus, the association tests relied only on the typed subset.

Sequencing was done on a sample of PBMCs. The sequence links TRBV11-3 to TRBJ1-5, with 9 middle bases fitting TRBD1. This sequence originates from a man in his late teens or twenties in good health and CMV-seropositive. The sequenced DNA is TGTGCCAGCAGCTCCAAGGGGGGTACAGGGGGCCATCAGCCCCAGCATTTT. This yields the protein CASSSKGGTGGHQPQHF.